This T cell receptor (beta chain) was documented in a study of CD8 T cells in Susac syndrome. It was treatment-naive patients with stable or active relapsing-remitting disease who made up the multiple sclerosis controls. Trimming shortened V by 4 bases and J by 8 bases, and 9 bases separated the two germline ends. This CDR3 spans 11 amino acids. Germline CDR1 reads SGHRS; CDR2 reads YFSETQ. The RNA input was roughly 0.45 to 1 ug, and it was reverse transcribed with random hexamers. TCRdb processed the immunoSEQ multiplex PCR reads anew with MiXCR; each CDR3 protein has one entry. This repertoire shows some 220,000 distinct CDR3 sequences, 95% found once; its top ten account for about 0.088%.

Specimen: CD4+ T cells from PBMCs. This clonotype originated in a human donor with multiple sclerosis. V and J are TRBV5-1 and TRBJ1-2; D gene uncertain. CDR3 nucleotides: TGCGCCAGCAGCGAGGATTCGGGCTACACCTTC. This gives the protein CASSEDSGYTF. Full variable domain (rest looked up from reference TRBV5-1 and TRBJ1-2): KAGVTQTPRYLIKTRGQQVTLSCSPISGHRSVSWYQQTPGQGLQFLFEYFSETQRNKGNFPGRFSGRQFSNSRSEMNVSTLELGDSALYLCASSEDSGYTFGSGTRLTVV.